This T cell receptor beta chain came from a study of HIV-infected patients and healthy controls (dated by TCRdb to the mid-2010s). Cut back by 10 bases and 3 bases, the V and J ends lie 19 bases apart. Via the germline V gene, CDR1 is MDHEN and CDR2 SYDVKM. From the cysteine up to the phenylalanine, the CDR3 has a length of 16 residues. The read is trimmed to its CDR3 DNA, 48 bases read in frame from base 1. This clonotype was seen ten or more times. Its antigen is not yet known. No quality values exist for individual bases; no much larger clone is one base distant. The library was built by means of 5' RACE. TCRdb names Illumina MiSeq as the instrument used. TCRdb trimmed the raw reads at Q25, called clones with MiXCR and kept productive beta chains. One record per CDR3 amino acid sequence lists the most common genes and DNA. For this sample there are 55,000 to 70,000 distinct CDR3 sequences; roughly 19% appear just once. The ten largest clones represent 1.4% of the sample.

The TCR comes from a human donor in good health. Sequenced input: CD4+ T cells from blood. In this chain, TRBV28 is recombined with TRBJ2-6, with the D gene too uncertain to name. The DNA sequence follows: TGTGCCACCGGACCTTTTCTTGGGTTTGGGGCCAACGTCCTGACTTTC. Translated, it reads CATGPFLGFGANVLTF.